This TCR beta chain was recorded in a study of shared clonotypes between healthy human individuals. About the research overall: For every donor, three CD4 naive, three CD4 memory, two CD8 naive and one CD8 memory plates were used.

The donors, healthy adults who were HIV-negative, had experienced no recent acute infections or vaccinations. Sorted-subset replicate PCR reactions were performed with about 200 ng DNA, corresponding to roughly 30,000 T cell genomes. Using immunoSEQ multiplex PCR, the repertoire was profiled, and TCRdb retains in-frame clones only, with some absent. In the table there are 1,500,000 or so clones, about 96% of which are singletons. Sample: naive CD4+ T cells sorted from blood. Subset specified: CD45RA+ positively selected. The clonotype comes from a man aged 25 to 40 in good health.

The CDR3 DNA reads as TGTGCCAGTAGATCGACGGTAGTCTCCTACGAGCAGTACTTC. This encodes CASRSTVVSYEQYF. This chain uses TRBV19 with TRBJ2-7; no definite D call. The CDR3 totals 14 residues. V was cut by 6 bases and J by 0 bases, with 12 bases left in between. Germline assignment: CDR1 LNHDA and CDR2 SQIVND (reference sequence).